This T cell receptor (beta chain) originates from a study of OX40 agonist ivuxolimab in advanced cancers. Study-level background: Patients got intravenous ivuxolimab at 0.01 to 10 mg/kg every 2 weeks. Checkpoint inhibitors had been given previously to 40% of patients. Study conclusions and caveats: The work left the antigen specificity of expanded peripheral T cells undetermined.

Here immunoSEQ multiplex PCR was the method, and the copy in TCRdb shows in-frame clones only, minus some. The data hold approximately 84,000 clones, with roughly 82% observed a single time. The CDR3 sequence is 14 residues long. Germline CDR1 is SQVTM and CDR2 is ANQGSEA. V lost 6 bases to trimming and J lost 3 bases; unmatched junction nucleotides: 9. This clone was found a few times. Its antigen is not known. The study sampled blood at baseline, cycle 4 day 1, and cycle 7 day 1. Source: CD4+ or CD8+ T cells sorted from blood, taken in a trial of the OX40 agonist ivuxolimab. This clonotype originated in an adult with an advanced solid tumor such as melanoma, head and neck, liver or kidney cancer. This chain uses TRBV29-1 with TRBJ1-2; 8 bases are shared with TRBD1. The CDR3 DNA is TGCAGCGTAGACCGGACAGGGTGGGACTATGGCTACACCTTC. Translation: CSVDRTGWDYGYTF.